This T cell receptor (beta chain) emerged from a study of cytomegalovirus exposure and HLA in healthy donors. Germline V gives CDR1 LGHNA, CDR2 YSLEER. CDR3 length: 13 amino acids. The germline V and J ends were trimmed by 5 bases and 7 bases, with 14 bases remaining between them. Notes on the study in general: First-cohort TCR clusters tended to co-occur in the 120 or so validation repertoires, a later analysis found.

Donors came from a validation cohort of some 130 subjects, distinct from the first 666-subject cohort. This clone was observed once. Its target is unknown. Sequencing was performed with immunoSEQ multiplex PCR; in TCRdb, only in-frame clones are kept and a portion is missing. The sample lists under 200,000 clones; nearly 90% were seen once. Sequencing was done on a sample of PBMCs. This TCR derives from a woman aged 18-35 years in good health and CMV-seropositive. The chain links TRBV4-3 to TRBJ2-5, with a possible D match to TRBD1 (6 bases). Written as DNA, the CDR3 is TGCGCCAGCAGCGTACAGGGAGACGGGACCCAGTACTTC. This translates into CASSVQGDGTQYF.